Following are 7 T cell receptor beta chains from one sample sequenced in a study of cytomegalovirus exposure and HLA in healthy donors. PCR used 60 Vbeta primers and 13 Jbeta primers. Produced via immunoSEQ multiplex PCR; TCRdb's table is partial and in-frame only. The sample includes roughly 160,000 clones, 85% seen only once; the top ten take approximately 2.5%. The specimen was PBMCs. The origin of the receptors is a man in his thirties or forties in good health and CMV-seropositive.

The J gene is TRBJ1-4, the V gene TRBV19, with TRBD1 identical over 9 bases. Germline V CDR1 and CDR2: LNHDA, SQIVND (reference sequence). J was trimmed by 1 base and V by 5 bases; bases with no gene match: 5. This CDR3 region has 16 residues. The CDR3 nucleotides are TGTGCCAGTAGTTTCCCGGGACAGGGAACTAATGAAAAACTGTTTTTT. It yields the protein CASSFPGQGTNEKLFF.

The chain combines TRBV11-2 with TRBJ2-7; D ambiguous. This CDR3 comprises 13 residues. Per germline, CDR1 SGHAT and CDR2 FQNNGV. V gave up 1 base and J gave up 4 bases, with 8 bases separating them. CDR3 sequence: CASSLVRGYEQYF. The DNA for the CDR3 is TGTGCCAGCAGCTTAGTGCGCGGATACGAGCAGTACTTC.

This chain uses TRBV29-1 with TRBJ2-5, with TRBD2 matching 9 bases. Trimming removed 4 bases from V and 0 bases from J; junction bases left unmatched: 18. CDR1 is SQVTM, CDR2 ANQGSEA, per germline. CDR3 size: 19 residues. CDR3 sequence (DNA): TGCAGCGTTGCACGGACGGTAGCGGGAGAGAAGTGGTACCAAGAGACCCAGTACTTC. Protein: CSVARTVAGEKWYQETQYF.

This sequence joins TRBV2 and TRBJ1-5, with D possibly matching TRBD1 (5 bases). Deletions cut 4 bases from V and 2 bases from J, with 9 bases between. Germline-derived CDR1 and CDR2 are SNHLY and FYNNEI. The CDR3 runs to 14 residues. CDR3 sequence (DNA): TGTGCCAGCAGTGGAGTGACAGGCAATCAGCCCCAGCATTTT. The encoded protein is CASSGVTGNQPQHF.

The chain uses TRBV4-1 and TRBJ2-5; D remains ambiguous. CDR3 length equals 14 residues. V lost 1 base to trimming and J lost 3 bases, with 9 bases between them. CDR1 is MGHRA and CDR2 is YSYEKL in the germline V gene. CDR3 in amino acids: CASSQGWSEETQYF. CDR3 DNA: TGCGCCAGCAGCCAAGGCTGGTCGGAAGAGACCCAGTACTTC.

J is TRBJ1-1 and V is TRBV30; TRBD1 matches at 7 bases. V was pared by 1 base and J by 10 bases, with 6 bases of the junction left unmatched. This CDR3 is built from 12 residues. The germline CDR1 and CDR2 sequences are GTSNPN and SVGIG (reference sequence). CDR3 sequence: CAWSGQGVRAFF. The CDR3 bases are TGTGCCTGGAGTGGACAGGGAGTGAGAGCTTTCTTT. The complete variable domain, with remaining parts taken from reference TRBV30 and TRBJ1-1, reads SQTIHQWPATLVQPVGSPLSLECTVEGTSNPNLYWYRQAAGRGLQLLFYSVGIGQISSEVPQNLSASRPQDRQFILSSKKLLLSDSGFYLCAWSGQGVRAFFGQGTRLTVV.

The V and J genes are TRBV7-8 and TRBJ1-2; possible D gene TRBD1, 5 bases. The CDR3 has 15 residues. Germline lookup yields CDR1 SGHVS and CDR2 FQNEAQ. V gave up 5 bases and J gave up 3 bases, with 16 bases separating them. CDR3 residues: CASSAGGGSDYGYTF. The CDR3 nucleotides read TGTGCCAGCAGCGCCGGGGGGGGAAGCGACTATGGCTACACCTTC.